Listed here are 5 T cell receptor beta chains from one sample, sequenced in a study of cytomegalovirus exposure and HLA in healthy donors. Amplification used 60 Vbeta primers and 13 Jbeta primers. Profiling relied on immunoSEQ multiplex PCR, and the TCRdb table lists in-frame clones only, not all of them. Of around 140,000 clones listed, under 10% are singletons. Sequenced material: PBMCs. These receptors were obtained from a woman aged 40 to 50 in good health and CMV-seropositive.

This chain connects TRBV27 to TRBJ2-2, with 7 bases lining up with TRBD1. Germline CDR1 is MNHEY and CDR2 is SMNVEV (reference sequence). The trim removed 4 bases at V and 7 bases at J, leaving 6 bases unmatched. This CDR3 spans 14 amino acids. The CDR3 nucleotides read TGTGCCAGCAGTTCACCGACAGGGCGCGGGGAGCTGTTTTTT. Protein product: CASSSPTGRGELFF.

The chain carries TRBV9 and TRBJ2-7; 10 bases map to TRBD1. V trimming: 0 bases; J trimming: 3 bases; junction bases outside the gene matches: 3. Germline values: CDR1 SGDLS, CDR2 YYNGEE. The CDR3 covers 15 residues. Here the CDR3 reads CASSVGGQGIYEQYF. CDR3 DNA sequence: TGTGCCAGCAGCGTAGGGGGACAGGGGATCTACGAGCAGTACTTC. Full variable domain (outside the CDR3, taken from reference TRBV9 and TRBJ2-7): DSGVTQTPKHLITATGQRVTLRCSPRSGDLSVYWYQQSLDQGLQFLIQYYNGEERAKGNILERFSAQQFPDLHSELNLSSLELGDSALYFCASSVGGQGIYEQYFGPGTRLTVT.

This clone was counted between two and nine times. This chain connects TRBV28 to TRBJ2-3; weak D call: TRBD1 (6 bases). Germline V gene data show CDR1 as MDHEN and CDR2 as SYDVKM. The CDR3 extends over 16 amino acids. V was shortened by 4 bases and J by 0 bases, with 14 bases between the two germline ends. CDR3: CASSSPGAYSTDTQYF. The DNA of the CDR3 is TGTGCCAGCAGTTCCCCAGGGGCTTATAGCACAGATACGCAGTATTTT.

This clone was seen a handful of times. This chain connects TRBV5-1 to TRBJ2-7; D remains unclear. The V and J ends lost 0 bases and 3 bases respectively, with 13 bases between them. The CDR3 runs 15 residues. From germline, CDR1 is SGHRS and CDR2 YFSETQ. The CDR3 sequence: CASSLAVGVNYEQYF. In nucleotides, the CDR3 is TGCGCCAGCAGCTTGGCCGTTGGAGTGAACTACGAGCAGTACTTC.

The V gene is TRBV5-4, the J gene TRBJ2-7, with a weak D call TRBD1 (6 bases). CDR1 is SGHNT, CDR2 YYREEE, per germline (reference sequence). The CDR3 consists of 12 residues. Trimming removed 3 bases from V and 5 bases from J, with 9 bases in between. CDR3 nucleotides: TGTGCCAGCAGCTATGACAGGAACGAGCAGTACTTC. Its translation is CASSYDRNEQYF.